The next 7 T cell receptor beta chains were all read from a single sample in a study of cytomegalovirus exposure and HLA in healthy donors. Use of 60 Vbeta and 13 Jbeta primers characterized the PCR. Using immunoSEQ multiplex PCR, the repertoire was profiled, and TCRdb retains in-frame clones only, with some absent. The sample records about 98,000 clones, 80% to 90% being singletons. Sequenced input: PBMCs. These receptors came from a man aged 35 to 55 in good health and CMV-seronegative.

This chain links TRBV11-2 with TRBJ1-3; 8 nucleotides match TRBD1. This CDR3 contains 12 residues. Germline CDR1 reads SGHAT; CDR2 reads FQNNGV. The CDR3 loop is CASGQGRNTIYF. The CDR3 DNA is TGTGCAAGCGGACAGGGAAGAAACACCATATATTTT.

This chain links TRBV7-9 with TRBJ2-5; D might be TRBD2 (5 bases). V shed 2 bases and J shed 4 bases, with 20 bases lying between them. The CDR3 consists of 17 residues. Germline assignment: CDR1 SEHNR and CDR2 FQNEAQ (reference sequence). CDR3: CASSLPLRVDIRETQYF. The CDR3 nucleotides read TGTGCCAGCAGCTTACCCCTGAGGGTGGATATCCGAGAGACCCAGTACTTC.

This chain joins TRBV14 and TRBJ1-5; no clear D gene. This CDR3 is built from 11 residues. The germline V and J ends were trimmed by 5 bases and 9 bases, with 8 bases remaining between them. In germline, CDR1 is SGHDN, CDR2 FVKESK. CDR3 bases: TGTGCCAGCAGCTCGGGTGGGCCCCAGCATTTT. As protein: CASSSGGPQHF.

CDR3 DNA sequence: TGTGCCAGCAGCGGGAATAGCGAAGAGACCCAGTACTTC. Translating gives CASSGNSEETQYF. This chain connects TRBV9 to TRBJ2-5, with a weak D call TRBD2 (5 bases). CDR1 and CDR2 (germline): SGDLS, YYNGEE. Deletions cut 3 bases from V and 3 bases from J, with 9 bases between. The CDR3 is made up of 13 amino acids.

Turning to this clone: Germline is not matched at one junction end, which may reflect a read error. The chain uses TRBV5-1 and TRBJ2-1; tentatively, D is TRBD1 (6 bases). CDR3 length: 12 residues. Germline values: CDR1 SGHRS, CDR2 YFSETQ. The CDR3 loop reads CASSFRTEEQLF. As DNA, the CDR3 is TGCGCCAGCAGCTTTCGGACAGAAGAGCAGCTCTTC.

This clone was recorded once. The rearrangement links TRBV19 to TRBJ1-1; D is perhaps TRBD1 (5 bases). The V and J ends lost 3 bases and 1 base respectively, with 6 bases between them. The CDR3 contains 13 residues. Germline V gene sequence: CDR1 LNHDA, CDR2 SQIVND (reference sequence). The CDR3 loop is CASSIQGNTEAFF. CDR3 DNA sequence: TGTGCCAGTAGTATTCAGGGGAACACTGAAGCTTTCTTT.

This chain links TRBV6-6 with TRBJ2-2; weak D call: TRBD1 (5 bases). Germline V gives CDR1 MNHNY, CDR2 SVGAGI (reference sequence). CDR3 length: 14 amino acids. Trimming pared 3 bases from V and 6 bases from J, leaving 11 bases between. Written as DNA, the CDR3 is TGTGCCAGCAGTTATACGCAGGGTGCCGGGGAGCTGTTTTTT. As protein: CASSYTQGAGELFF.